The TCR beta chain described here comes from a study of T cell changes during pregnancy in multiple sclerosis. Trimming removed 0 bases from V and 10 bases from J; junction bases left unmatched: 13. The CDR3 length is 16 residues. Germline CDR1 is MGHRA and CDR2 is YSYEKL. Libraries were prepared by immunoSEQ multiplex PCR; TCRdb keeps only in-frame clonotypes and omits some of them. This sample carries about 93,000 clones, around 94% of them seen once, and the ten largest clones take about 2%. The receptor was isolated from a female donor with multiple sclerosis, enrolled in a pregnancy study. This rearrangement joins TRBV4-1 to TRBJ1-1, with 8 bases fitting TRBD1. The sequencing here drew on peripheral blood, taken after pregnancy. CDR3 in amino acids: CASSQEVRTGGAAAFF. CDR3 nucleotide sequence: TGCGCCAGCAGCCAAGAAGTCCGAACAGGGGGAGCGGCAGCTTTCTTT.